These 7 T cell receptor beta chains were sequenced from one sample in a study of blood T cell repertoires in COVID-19. Clones were read by immunoSEQ multiplex PCR, and TCRdb kept only the in-frame ones, dropping some. In the table there are about 170,000 clones, around 89% of which are singletons. Sequenced sample: PBMCs or T cells enriched from blood (not recorded which). The origin of the receptors is a woman aged 18-29 years who had recovered from COVID-19.

This clone was recorded only once. V is TRBV28 and J is TRBJ2-4; weak D call: TRBD1 (5 bases). The CDR3 is 15 amino acids. V gave up 6 bases and J gave up 0 bases, with 12 bases separating them. Germline CDR1 reads MDHEN; CDR2 reads SYDVKM. The DNA of the CDR3 is TGTGCCAGCAGCGACAGCTCCCTAGCCAAAAACATTCAGTACTTC. This codes for CASSDSSLAKNIQYF.

The chain combines TRBV6-5 with TRBJ2-7; D is ambiguous. Germline CDR1 reads MNHEY; CDR2 reads SVGAGI. The V end lost 6 bases, the J end lost 0 bases, and 9 bases lay between the germline ends. The CDR3 length is 13 residues. The CDR3: CASSRLLSYEQYF. Written as DNA, the CDR3 is TGTGCCAGCAGCCGTCTACTCTCCTACGAGCAGTACTTC.

The CDR3 DNA reads TGCGCCAGCAGCTTGGGGGCCGATGAAAAACTGTTTTTT. Protein sequence: CASSLGADEKLFF. J is TRBJ1-4 and V is TRBV5-1; D gene ambiguous. Deletions cut 0 bases from V and 6 bases from J, with 6 bases between. CDR1 SGHRS and CDR2 YFSETQ come from the germline V gene. This CDR3 spans 13 amino acids.

The V gene is TRBV3-1 (or the pseudogene TRBV3-2), the J gene TRBJ1-2, with D possibly matching TRBD1 (6 bases). CDR1 is LGHDT, CDR2 YNNKEL, per germline (reference sequence). The CDR3 contains 16 residues. Trimming removed 0 bases from V and 5 bases from J, with 16 bases in between. CDR3 in DNA: TGTGCCAGCAGCCAAGATAGGGACAATTCGCGGTATGGCTACACCTTC. This encodes CASSQDRDNSRYGYTF.

The chain is built from TRBV27 and TRBJ2-3, with 11 bases lining up with TRBD2. The V segment lost 3 bases and the J segment 0 bases; nucleotides outside the gene matches: 11. The V gene's germline CDR1 is MNHEY and CDR2 SMNVEV (reference sequence). The length of the CDR3 is 19 residues. CDR3 sequence: CASSFRGLAVLTSTDTQYF. CDR3 DNA: TGTGCCAGCAGTTTCAGGGGACTAGCGGTGTTGACTAGCACAGATACGCAGTATTTT.

A note on this clone: The same CDR3 arises from other DNA sequences in this sample as well. V is TRBV28 and J is TRBJ1-1, with 7 bases that match TRBD1. The CDR3 contains 13 residues. J was trimmed by 4 bases and V by 6 bases; bases with no gene match: 5. Germline loops: CDR1 MDHEN, CDR2 SYDVKM. CDR3 nucleotide sequence: TGTGCCAGCAGACAGACAGGGCGCACTGAAGCTTTCTTT. Translation gives CASRQTGRTEAFF. The full variable domain, in which reference TRBV28 and TRBJ1-1 provide the parts outside the CDR3, is DVKVTQSSRYLVKRTGEKVFLECVQDMDHENMFWYRQDPGLGLRLIYFSYDVKMKEKGDIPEGYSVSREKKERFSLILESASTNQTSMYLCASRQTGRTEAFFGQGTRLTVV.

The rearrangement joins TRBV28 to TRBJ1-5, with a tentative D call TRBD1 (6 bases). V lost 7 bases, J lost 0 bases, and 19 bases lay in between. Germline V gene data show CDR1 as MDHEN and CDR2 as SYDVKM. The CDR3 length is 17 residues. The CDR3 loop is CASIGGNRANSNQPQHF. CDR3 in DNA: TGTGCCAGCATTGGTGGAAACAGGGCAAATAGCAATCAGCCCCAGCATTTT.